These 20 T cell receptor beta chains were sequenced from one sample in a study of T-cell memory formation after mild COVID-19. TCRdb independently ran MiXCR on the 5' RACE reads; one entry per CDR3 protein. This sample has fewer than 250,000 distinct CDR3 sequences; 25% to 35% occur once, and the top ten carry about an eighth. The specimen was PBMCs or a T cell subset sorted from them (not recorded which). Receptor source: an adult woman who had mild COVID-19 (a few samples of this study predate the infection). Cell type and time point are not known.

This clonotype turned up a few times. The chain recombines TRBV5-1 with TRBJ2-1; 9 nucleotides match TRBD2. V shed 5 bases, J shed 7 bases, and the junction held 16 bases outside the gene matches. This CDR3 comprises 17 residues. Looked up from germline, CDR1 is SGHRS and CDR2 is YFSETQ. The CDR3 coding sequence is TGCGCCAGCAGTGAAGAGACCATAGCGGGAGCTGGAAATGAGCAGTTCTTC. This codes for CASSEETIAGAGNEQFF.

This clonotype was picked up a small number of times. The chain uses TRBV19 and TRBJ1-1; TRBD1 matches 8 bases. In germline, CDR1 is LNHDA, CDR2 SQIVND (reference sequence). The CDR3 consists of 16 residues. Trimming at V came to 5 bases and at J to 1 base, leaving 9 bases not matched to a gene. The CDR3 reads CASSSYQGAGNTEAFF. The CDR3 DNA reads TGTGCCAGTAGTTCCTATCAGGGGGCCGGGAACACTGAAGCTTTCTTT. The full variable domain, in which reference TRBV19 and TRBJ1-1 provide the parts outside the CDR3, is DGGITQSPKYLFRKEGQNVTLSCEQNLNHDAMYWYRQDPGQGLRLIYYSQIVNDFQKGDIAEGYSVSREKKESFPLTVTSAQKNPTAFYLCASSSYQGAGNTEAFFGQGTRLTVV.

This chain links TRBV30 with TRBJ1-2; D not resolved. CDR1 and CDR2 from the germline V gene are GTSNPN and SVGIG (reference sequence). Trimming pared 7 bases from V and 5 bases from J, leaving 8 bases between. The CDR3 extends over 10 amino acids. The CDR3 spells CASFGYGYTF. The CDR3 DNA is TGTGCCTCTTTCGGATATGGCTACACCTTC.

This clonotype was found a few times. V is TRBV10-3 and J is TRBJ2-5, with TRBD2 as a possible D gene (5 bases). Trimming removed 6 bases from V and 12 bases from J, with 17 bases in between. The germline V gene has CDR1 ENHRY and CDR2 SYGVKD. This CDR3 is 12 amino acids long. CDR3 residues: CAISEGTGLKYF. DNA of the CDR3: TGTGCCATCAGCGAAGGTACTGGACTGAAGTACTTC.

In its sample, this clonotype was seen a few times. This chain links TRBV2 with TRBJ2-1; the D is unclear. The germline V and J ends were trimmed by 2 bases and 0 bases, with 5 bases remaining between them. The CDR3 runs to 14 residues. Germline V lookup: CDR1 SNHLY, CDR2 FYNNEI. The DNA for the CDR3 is TGTGCCAGCAGTGAATCGCGCTCCTACAATGAGCAGTTCTTC. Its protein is CASSESRSYNEQFF.

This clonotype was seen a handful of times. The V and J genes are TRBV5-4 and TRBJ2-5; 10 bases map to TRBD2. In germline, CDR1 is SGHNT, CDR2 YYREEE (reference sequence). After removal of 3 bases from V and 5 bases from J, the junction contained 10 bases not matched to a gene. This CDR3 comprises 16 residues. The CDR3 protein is CASSSPKAGGRETQYF. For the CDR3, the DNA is TGTGCCAGCAGCTCCCCCAAAGCGGGGGGGCGGGAGACCCAGTACTTC.

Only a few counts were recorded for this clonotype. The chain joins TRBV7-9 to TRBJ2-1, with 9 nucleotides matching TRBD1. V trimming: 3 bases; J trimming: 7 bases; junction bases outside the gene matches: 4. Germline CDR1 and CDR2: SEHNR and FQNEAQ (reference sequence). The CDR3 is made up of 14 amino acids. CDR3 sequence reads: CASSFTTGGNEQFF. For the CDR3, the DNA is TGTGCCAGCAGCTTCACGACAGGGGGTAATGAGCAGTTCTTC.

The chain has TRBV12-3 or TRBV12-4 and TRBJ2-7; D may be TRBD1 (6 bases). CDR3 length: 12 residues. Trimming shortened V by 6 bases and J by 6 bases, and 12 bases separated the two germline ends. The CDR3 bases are TGTGCCAGCAGCCTTACAGGGATCGAGCAGTACTTC. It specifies CASSLTGIEQYF.

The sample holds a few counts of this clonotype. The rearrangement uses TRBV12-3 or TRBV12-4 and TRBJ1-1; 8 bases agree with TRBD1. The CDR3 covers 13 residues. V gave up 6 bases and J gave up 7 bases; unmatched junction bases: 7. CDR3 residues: CASRGTGPVEAFF. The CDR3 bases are TGTGCCAGCAGGGGGACAGGCCCCGTTGAAGCTTTCTTT.

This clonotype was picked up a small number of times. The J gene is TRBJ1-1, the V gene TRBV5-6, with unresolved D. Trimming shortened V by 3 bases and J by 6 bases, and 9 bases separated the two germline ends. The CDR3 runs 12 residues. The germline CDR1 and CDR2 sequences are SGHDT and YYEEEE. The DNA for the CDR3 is TGTGCCAGCAGCTCCATCGGGGCTGAAGCTTTCTTT. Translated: CASSSIGAEAFF. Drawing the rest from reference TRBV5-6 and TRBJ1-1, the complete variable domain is DAGVTQSPTHLIKTRGQQVTLRCSPKSGHDTVSWYQQALGQGPQFIFQYYEEEERQRGNFPDRFSGHQFPNYSSELNVNALLLGDSALYLCASSSIGAEAFFGQGTRLTVV.

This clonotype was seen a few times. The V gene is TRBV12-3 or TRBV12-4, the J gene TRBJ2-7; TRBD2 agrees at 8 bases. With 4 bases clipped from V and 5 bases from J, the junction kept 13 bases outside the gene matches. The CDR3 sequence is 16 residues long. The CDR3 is CASSSRGAVAGNEQYF. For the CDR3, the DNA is TGTGCCAGCAGTTCTAGGGGGGCGGTAGCGGGAAACGAGCAGTACTTC.

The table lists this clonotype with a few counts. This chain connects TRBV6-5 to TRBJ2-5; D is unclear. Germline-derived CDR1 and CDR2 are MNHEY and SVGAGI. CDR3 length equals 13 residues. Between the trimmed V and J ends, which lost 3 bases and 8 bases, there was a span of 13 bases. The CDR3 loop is CASSYVADGTQYF. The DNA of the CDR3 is TGTGCCAGCAGTTATGTTGCGGACGGAACCCAGTACTTC.

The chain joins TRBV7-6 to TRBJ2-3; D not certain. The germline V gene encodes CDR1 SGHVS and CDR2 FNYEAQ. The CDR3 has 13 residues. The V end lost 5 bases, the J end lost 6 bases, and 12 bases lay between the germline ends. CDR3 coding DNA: TGTGCCAGCAGCGACAAAATAGCTGATACGCAGTATTTT. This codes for CASSDKIADTQYF.

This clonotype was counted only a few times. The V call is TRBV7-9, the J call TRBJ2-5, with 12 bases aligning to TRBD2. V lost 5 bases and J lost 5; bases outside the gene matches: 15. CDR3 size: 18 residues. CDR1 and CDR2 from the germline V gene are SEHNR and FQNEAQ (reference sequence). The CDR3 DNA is TGTGCCAGCAGCCGGAGGACTAGCGGGACCGGAGGAGGGGAGACCCAGTACTTC. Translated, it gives CASSRRTSGTGGGETQYF.

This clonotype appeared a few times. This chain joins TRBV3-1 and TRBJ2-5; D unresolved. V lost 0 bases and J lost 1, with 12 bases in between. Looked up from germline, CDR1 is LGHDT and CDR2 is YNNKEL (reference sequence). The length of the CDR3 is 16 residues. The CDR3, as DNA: TGTGCCAGCAGCCAAGATTTCGGAACCGCCCAAGAGACCCAGTACTTC. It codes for CASSQDFGTAQETQYF.

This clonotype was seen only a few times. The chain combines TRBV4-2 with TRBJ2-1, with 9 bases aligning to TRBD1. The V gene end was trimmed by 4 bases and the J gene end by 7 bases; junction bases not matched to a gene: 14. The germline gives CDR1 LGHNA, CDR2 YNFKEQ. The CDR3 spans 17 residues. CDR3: CASSPLKGQGGQNEQFF. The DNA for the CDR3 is TGTGCCAGCAGCCCTCTTAAGGGACAGGGCGGACAAAATGAGCAGTTCTTC.

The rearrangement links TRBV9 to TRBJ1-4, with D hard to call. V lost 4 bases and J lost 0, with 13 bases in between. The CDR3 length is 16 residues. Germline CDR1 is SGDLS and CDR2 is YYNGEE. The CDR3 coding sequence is TGTGCCAGCAGCACCCTCGCCCAATCAACTAATGAAAAACTGTTTTTT. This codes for CASSTLAQSTNEKLFF.

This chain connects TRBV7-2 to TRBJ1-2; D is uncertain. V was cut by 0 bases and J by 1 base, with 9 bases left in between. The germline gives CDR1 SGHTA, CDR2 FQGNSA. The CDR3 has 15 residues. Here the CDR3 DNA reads TGTGCCAGCAGCTTAGCGGTGCACTATAACTATGGCTACACCTTC. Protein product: CASSLAVHYNYGYTF.

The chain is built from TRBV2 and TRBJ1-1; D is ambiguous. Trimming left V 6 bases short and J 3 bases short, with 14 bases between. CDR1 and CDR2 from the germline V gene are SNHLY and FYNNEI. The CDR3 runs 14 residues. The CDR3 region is CASRSSEGDTEAFF. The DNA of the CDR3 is TGTGCCAGCAGGTCTTCGGAAGGAGACACTGAAGCTTTCTTT.

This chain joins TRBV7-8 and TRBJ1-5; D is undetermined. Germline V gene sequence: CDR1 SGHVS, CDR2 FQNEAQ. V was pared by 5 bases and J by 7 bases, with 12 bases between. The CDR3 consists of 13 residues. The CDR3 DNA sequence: TGTGCCAGCAGCCACGACCGGGCCCAGCCCCAGCATTTT. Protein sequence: CASSHDRAQPQHF.